Given below is one T cell receptor beta chain in context. Its antigen is still unknown. There are no base qualities to consult, and no much larger clone falls within one base. These data originate in a study of blood T cell repertoires in COVID-19 (TCRdb year 2020). Notes on the research overall: Samples covering the acute and convalescent phases of COVID-19 were provided by collaborators in the United States, Italy and Spain. The material from the prospective study consisted of cDNA or gDNA derived from T cells, B-cell-depleted T cells, or PBMCs. The dataset comprised deeply sampled blood TCRbeta repertoires from subjects exposed to, actively infected with, or recovered from COVID-19. The repertoires were released in a freely available public database intended as a resource for research on the immune response to SARS-CoV-2. Samples were obtained from the ongoing ImmuneRACE study (first 160 participants) and from some 1,300 subjects provided by 6 global collaborators. Nearly every sample came with metadata listing a de-identified subject ID, COVID-19 status, age in years and sex. Where available, HLA class I and class II types were taken from metadata supplied by the sample provider and were not determined by assay-based typing. Overall study outcomes, separate from this receptor: How much clinical and demographic metadata was included differed by source and by participant, and the metadata was provided uncurated.

Via the germline V gene (reference sequence), CDR1 is LGHDT and CDR2 YNNKEL. Taken from cysteine to phenylalanine, the CDR3 has 12 residues. The kept DNA is CDR3 alone, 36 bases in frame from the first base. The V and J ends are trimmed by 4 bases and 8 bases, leaving 6 bases between them. TCRbeta CDR3 regions were amplified from genomic DNA using the immunoSEQ Assay, a bias-controlled multiplex PCR. The paper's data handling went like this. Within the assay, amplification of reference gene primers was used to estimate how many nucleated cells each sample contained. To quantify the absolute abundance of each unique TCRbeta CDR3 rearrangement, sequence reads were collapsed and filtered. Productive Simpson clonality was computed per sample as the square root of Simpson's diversity index over productive rearrangements. As stored in TCRdb, this immuneACCESS dataset retains in-frame rearrangements with V and J assigned. A fraction of the clones does not appear; measured against another copy, unresolved V genes explain less than half of the discrepancy, and the remainder lacks a known reason. From that table come the V and J calls and clone size; the DNA was used to work out D and trimming. Recorded for this sample are more than 200,000 clones; 80% to 90% of them occurred a single time. Roughly 8.7% of the sample is in the top ten clones.

Whole blood was collected in K2EDTA tubes by collaborating institutions according to the institutions' own protocols. For TCRbeta analysis, collaborators shipped samples as frozen whole blood, isolated PBMCs, or DNA extracted from either of those sample types. This receptor chain uses TRBV3-1 (or the pseudogene TRBV3-2) and TRBJ1-6; the D gene identity is not certain. The material sequenced was peripheral blood. The receptor's source is a man in his forties with active or convalescent COVID-19. The CDR3 reads CASSPGDSPLHF. The sequenced DNA: TGTGCCAGCAGCCCCGGTGATTCACCCCTCCACTTT.